The 16 T cell receptor beta chains in this list originate from one sample, sequenced in a study of blood T cell repertoires in COVID-19. Produced via immunoSEQ multiplex PCR; TCRdb's table is partial and in-frame only. The table records 150,000 to 200,000 clones, approximately 90% of them present only once. Material for sequencing was peripheral blood. The source is a man aged 40-49 years with active or convalescent COVID-19.

The rearrangement links TRBV11-2 to TRBJ2-4; 8 positions match TRBD2. The CDR3 sequence is 17 residues long. Trimming took 5 bases from V and 8 from J; bases not matched to a gene: 17. Germline loops: CDR1 SGHAT, CDR2 FQNNGV. The CDR3 protein is CASSPRVAGTGGDIQYF. CDR3 nucleotide sequence: TGTGCCAGCAGCCCCCGGGTAGCGGGAACGGGTGGAGACATTCAGTACTTC.

The chain combines TRBV24-1 with TRBJ1-1; 7 bases map to TRBD1. CDR3 size: 15 residues. Per germline, CDR1 KGHDR and CDR2 SFDVKD. Unmatched junction bases numbered 5, after V lost 3 bases and J lost 2 bases. CDR3 protein: CATSDNRGLNTEAFF. The CDR3, as DNA: TGTGCCACCAGTGATAATAGGGGGCTTAACACTGAAGCTTTCTTT.

The chain is built from TRBV6-6 and TRBJ1-3; 7 bases match TRBD1. The germline CDR1 and CDR2 sequences are MNHNY and SVGAGI (reference sequence). The CDR3 is 14 amino acids. Trimming removed 7 bases from V and 2 bases from J; junction bases left unmatched: 5. Written as DNA, the CDR3 is TGTGCCAGCAATCCGACAGGGACTGGAAACACCATATATTTT. This translates into CASNPTGTGNTIYF.

This clone was counted between two and nine times. The chain recombines TRBV11-3 with TRBJ2-4; 9 nucleotides agree with TRBD2. The CDR3 has 17 residues. V lost 0 bases and J lost 3; bases outside the gene matches: 6. Germline values: CDR1 SGHNT, CDR2 YENEEA. This CDR3 reads CASSLDSLAGNKNIQYF. DNA for the CDR3: TGTGCCAGCAGCTTAGATTCCCTAGCGGGGAACAAAAACATTCAGTACTTC.

The gene calls are TRBV5-5 and TRBJ1-5, with D maybe TRBD1 (5 bases). CDR3 length: 16 residues. Germline CDR1 and CDR2: SGHKS and YYEKEE (reference sequence). The germline V and J ends were trimmed by 4 bases and 3 bases, with 17 bases remaining between them. Here the CDR3 DNA reads TGTGCCAGCAGCCTGGGGGGAGGGCGATACAATCAGCCCCAGCATTTT. It codes for CASSLGGGRYNQPQHF.

To note about this clone: The same CDR3 also results from other DNA sequences found in this sample. This chain joins TRBV28 and TRBJ1-5; 8 nucleotides agree with TRBD1. The germline CDR1 and CDR2 sequences are MDHEN and SYDVKM. After removal of 2 bases from V and 7 bases from J, the junction contained 7 bases not matched to a gene. The CDR3 contains 15 residues. Here the CDR3 reads CASSLGQGFRQPQHF. In nucleotides, the CDR3 is TGTGCCAGCAGTTTAGGACAGGGATTCCGGCAGCCCCAGCATTTT.

The chain uses TRBV19 and TRBJ2-4, with 7 bases lining up with TRBD1. The CDR3 is made up of 15 amino acids. Germline values: CDR1 LNHDA, CDR2 SQIVND (reference sequence). The V and J ends lost 9 bases and 0 bases, in that order; junction bases with no gene match: 8. The CDR3 reads CASGITGVAKNIQYF. In nucleotides, the CDR3 is TGTGCCAGCGGCATCACAGGGGTAGCCAAAAACATTCAGTACTTC.

The chain carries TRBV19 and TRBJ2-3, with TRBD2 matching 10 bases. Trimming cost V 7 bases and J 2 bases; bases outside gene matches: 6. This CDR3 has 15 amino acids. Germline CDR1 reads LNHDA; CDR2 reads SQIVND (reference sequence). The CDR3 loop is CASKRTSGSTDTQYF. The CDR3 DNA is TGTGCCAGTAAGCGGACTAGCGGTTCCACAGATACGCAGTATTTT.

This rearrangement joins TRBV19 to TRBJ1-5; TRBD1 matches at 11 bases. V lost 8 bases, J lost 6 bases, and 3 bases stayed unmatched. This CDR3 has 13 amino acids. The germline V gene has CDR1 LNHDA and CDR2 SQIVND (reference sequence). The CDR3 coding sequence is TGTGCCAGTCGGACAGGGGGCTTTCAGCCCCAGCATTTT. Residues: CASRTGGFQPQHF.

About this clone itself: One junction end does not reproduce the germline sequence, and a read error may be involved. J is TRBJ1-4 and V is TRBV27; TRBD1 matches 9 bases. CDR1 and CDR2 from the germline V gene are MNHEY and SMNVEV (reference sequence). This CDR3 has 14 residues. DNA for the CDR3: TGTGCCAGCAGTTTGGGACAGGGTAATGCAAAACTGTTTTTT. Its translation: CASSLGQGNAKLFF.

The chain links TRBV11-2 to TRBJ2-7, with D perhaps matching TRBD2 (5 bases). Germline CDR1 is SGHAT and CDR2 is FQNNGV. The CDR3 has 15 amino acids. Trimming took 2 bases from V and 5 from J, leaving 16 bases between them. The CDR3 DNA reads as TGTGCCAGCAGCTTATCTAGTAATCGGGAACACGAGCAGTACTTC. Translated, it gives CASSLSSNREHEQYF.

V gene TRBV6-1 combines with J gene TRBJ2-3; 7 bases are a match to TRBD1. The CDR3 totals 16 residues. With 4 bases clipped from V and 2 bases from J, the junction kept 9 bases outside the gene matches. The germline V gene encodes CDR1 MNHNS and CDR2 SASEGT. CDR3 amino acids: CASSGFRDRHTDTQYF. As DNA, the CDR3 is TGTGCCAGCAGTGGCTTCCGGGACAGACACACAGATACGCAGTATTTT.

Only a few counts were recorded for this clone. This chain joins TRBV29-1 and TRBJ1-4; D may be TRBD1 (6 bases). Trimming took off 6 bases at V and 4 bases at J, with 15 bases between the two ends. In germline, CDR1 is SQVTM, CDR2 ANQGSEA. The CDR3 has 14 amino acids. The CDR3 region has the DNA TGCAGCGTGATAATCGGGACACATAATGAAAAACTGTTTTTT. Translated, it gives CSVIIGTHNEKLFF.

This clone was picked up a small number of times. V and J are TRBV7-9 and TRBJ1-5, with D possibly TRBD1 on 6 matching bases. This CDR3 spans 13 amino acids. CDR1 is SEHNR, CDR2 FQNEAQ, per germline (reference sequence). Trimming removed 6 bases from V and 6 bases from J, with 12 bases in between. The CDR3 DNA sequence: TGTGCCAGCAGTACAACAGGGTCTCAGCCCCAGCATTTT. Translating it yields CASSTTGSQPQHF.

This clone was detected only once. The chain links TRBV6-2 or TRBV6-3 to TRBJ1-1; TRBD1 might be the D (5 bases). V lost 0 bases, J lost 1 base, and 15 bases lay in between. The germline V gene encodes CDR1 MNHEY and CDR2 SVGEGT. CDR3 length: 17 residues. The CDR3 region has the DNA TGTGCCAGCAGTTACTCGGAGGGGCGAATAAAGAACACTGAAGCTTTCTTT. Residues: CASSYSEGRIKNTEAFF.

This CDR3 is CASYQAQGGDTQYF. For the CDR3, the DNA is TGCGCCAGCTACCAAGCCCAGGGAGGAGATACGCAGTATTTT. The chain joins TRBV5-1 to TRBJ2-3; a possible D gene is TRBD2 (6 bases). The V gene's germline CDR1 is SGHRS and CDR2 YFSETQ. Between the trimmed V and J ends, which lost 7 bases and 5 bases, there was a span of 17 bases. CDR3 length: 14 amino acids.